The present entry profiles one TCR beta chain with its context. The antigen is unknown. Trimming removed 4 bases at V and 0 bases at J, with 25 bases between. The CDR3 is 19 residues long. Germline V gene data show CDR1 as DFQATT and CDR2 as SNEGSKA (reference sequence). This entry belongs to a study of human T cells and chemical hapten exposure. Study at large: Patients received weekly diphenylcyclopropenone doses to the scalp throughout the roughly 23-week study.

Specified time point: pre-sensitization, week 0. Treatment indicated: therapeutic diphenylcyclopropenone sensitization with weekly scalp DPC. At every patch-test visit, blood was drawn before the patch test was applied. Study-wide findings and caveats: Expanded TCR sets contained significantly more large CDR3 similarity clusters than controls. The number of TCRs over 1 in 1000 frequency stayed unchanged after DPC.

TCRdb reprocessed the RACE reads via MiXCR and lists one record per CDR3 protein. Counted here are tens of thousands of distinct CDR3 sequences, approximately 14% occurring once; the ten biggest clones make up 4.6%. This TCR came from a woman aged 45-59 years with alopecia areata. Some clones in this sample may be carry-over from other donors' samples. The chain combines TRBV20-1 with TRBJ2-4, with D possibly matching TRBD1 (5 bases). Sequenced here: whole blood, sampled in connection with sensitization to the hapten diphenylcyclopropenone (DPC). The CDR3 sequence is CSATDKLRTTNLAKNIQYF. For the CDR3, the DNA is TGCAGTGCTACAGACAAACTGCGGACAACGAATCTAGCCAAAAACATTCAGTACTTC.